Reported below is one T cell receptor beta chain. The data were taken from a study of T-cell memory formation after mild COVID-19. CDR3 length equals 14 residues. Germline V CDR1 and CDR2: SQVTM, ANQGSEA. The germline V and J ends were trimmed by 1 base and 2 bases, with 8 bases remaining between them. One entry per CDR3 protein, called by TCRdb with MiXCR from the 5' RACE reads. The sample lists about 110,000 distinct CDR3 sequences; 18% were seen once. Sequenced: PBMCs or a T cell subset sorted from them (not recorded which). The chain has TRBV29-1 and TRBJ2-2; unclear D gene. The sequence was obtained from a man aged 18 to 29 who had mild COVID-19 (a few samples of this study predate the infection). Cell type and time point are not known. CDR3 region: CSVEAQYNTGELFF. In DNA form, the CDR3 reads TGCAGCGTTGAAGCACAGTACAACACCGGGGAGCTGTTTTTT.